A single sample gave rise to the 28 T cell receptor beta chains below, sequenced in a study of technical replicates of blood from several donors. Sequencing was performed with immunoSEQ multiplex PCR; in TCRdb, only in-frame clones are kept and a portion is missing. Here the sample spans about 75,000 clones, approximately 92% being singletons. The specimen was T cells isolated from PBMCs. Receptors were obtained from a human donor in good health.

This rearrangement joins TRBV27 to TRBJ1-5, with 8 nucleotides matching TRBD1. This CDR3 spans 15 amino acids. Losses at the gene ends were 6 bases for V and 3 bases for J; bases not matched to a gene: 7. Germline V gene sequence: CDR1 MNHEY, CDR2 SMNVEV (reference sequence). CDR3 loop: CASSQGQGVNQPQHF. In DNA form, the CDR3 reads TGTGCCAGCAGCCAAGGACAGGGCGTCAATCAGCCCCAGCATTTT.

The V and J genes are TRBV10-3 and TRBJ2-3, with D perhaps TRBD2 (6 bases). The V gene's germline CDR1 is ENHRY and CDR2 SYGVKD. CDR3 length: 16 residues. Trimming removed 2 bases at V and 0 bases at J, with 12 bases between. This chain's CDR3 is CAISEASGSSTDTQYF. In nucleotides, the CDR3 is TGTGCCATCAGTGAGGCAAGCGGGTCTAGCACAGATACGCAGTATTTT.

This clone was found once. V and J are TRBV4-3 and TRBJ1-1; TRBD1 agrees at 7 bases. Losses at the gene ends were 4 bases for V and 6 bases for J; bases not matched to a gene: 5. CDR3 size: 13 residues. Germline V gene sequence: CDR1 LGHNA, CDR2 YSLEER. The CDR3 spells CASSLDRVAEAFF. CDR3 DNA: TGCGCCAGCAGCCTAGACAGGGTGGCTGAAGCTTTCTTT.

V is TRBV6-5 and J is TRBJ2-1; TRBD2 matches at 15 bases. V gave up 7 bases and J gave up 7 bases; unmatched junction bases: 2. The CDR3 covers 14 residues. Germline CDR1 is MNHEY and CDR2 is SVGAGI. CDR3 region: CASIGTSGRNEQFF. Here the CDR3 DNA reads TGTGCCAGCATCGGGACTAGCGGGAGGAATGAGCAGTTCTTC.

The CDR3 spells CASTRGGVVGETQYF. CDR3 bases: TGTGCCAGCACGCGCGGGGGAGTCGTTGGGGAGACCCAGTACTTC. The rearrangement links TRBV5-6 to TRBJ2-5; 7 nucleotides agree with TRBD2. The J segment lost 5 bases and the V segment lost 6 bases, leaving 13 bases of the junction unmatched. Looked up from germline, CDR1 is SGHDT and CDR2 is YYEEEE. The CDR3 is 15 amino acids.

The chain uses TRBV27 and TRBJ1-1; D is ambiguous. The CDR3 spans 14 residues. Germline V gives CDR1 MNHEY, CDR2 SMNVEV (reference sequence). The V end was cut by 2 bases, the J end by 1 base, with 8 bases between. DNA for the CDR3: TGTGCCAGCAGTTTAGTTCGGGGGAACACTGAAGCTTTCTTT. Its protein is CASSLVRGNTEAFF.

The chain carries TRBV9 and TRBJ2-1; 10 nucleotides line up with TRBD2. The CDR3 length is 14 residues. Trimming took 3 bases from V and 8 from J; bases not matched to a gene: 5. CDR1 and CDR2 from the germline V gene are SGDLS and YYNGEE. The DNA for the CDR3 is TGTGCCAGCAGCGCACTAGCGGGACGGGATGAGCAGTTCTTC. Translated: CASSALAGRDEQFF.

The V and J genes are TRBV11-2 and TRBJ1-1, with D unresolved. The CDR3 covers 15 residues. Trimming stripped 0 bases from V and 2 bases from J, with 10 bases between. Germline lookup yields CDR1 SGHAT and CDR2 FQNNGV. CDR3 sequence reads: CASSLDSRANTEAFF. The CDR3 DNA sequence: TGTGCCAGCAGCTTAGATAGTAGAGCAAACACTGAAGCTTTCTTT.

This clone appeared a single time. The genes are TRBV2 and TRBJ2-1, with 9 bases that match TRBD2. The junction had 9 bases not matched to a gene; V was cut back by 3 bases and J by 6 bases. The CDR3 contains 16 residues. The V gene's germline CDR1 is SNHLY and CDR2 FYNNEI. The chain's CDR3 is CASSDVREGLFNEQFF. DNA for the CDR3: TGTGCCAGCAGTGACGTGCGGGAGGGACTTTTCAATGAGCAGTTCTTC.

The J gene is TRBJ1-2, the V gene TRBV10-3, with 8 nucleotides matching TRBD1. V lost 9 bases and J lost 5; bases outside the gene matches: 5. Germline CDR1 ENHRY, CDR2 SYGVKD. The CDR3 spans 12 residues. The CDR3 DNA reads as TGTGCCATGAAAACAGGGGGATATGGCTACACCTTC. This gives the protein CAMKTGGYGYTF.

The gene calls are TRBV11-2 and TRBJ1-2, with TRBD1 identical over 9 bases. This CDR3 is 18 amino acids long. CDR1 is SGHAT and CDR2 is FQNNGV in the germline V gene. V was clipped by 4 bases and J by 4 bases; unmatched bases: 16. CDR3 bases: TGTGCCAGCAGCTCAGCGGGACAGGGTTTTATCCAGGGCTATGGCTACACCTTC. Protein sequence: CASSSAGQGFIQGYGYTF.

The genes are TRBV9 and TRBJ2-7; weak D call: TRBD1 (5 bases). Trimming left V 4 bases short and J 4 bases short, with 15 bases between. The CDR3 is 14 residues long. Per germline, CDR1 SGDLS and CDR2 YYNGEE. CDR3 protein: CASSRGPVAYEQYF. DNA of the CDR3: TGTGCCAGCAGCAGGGGCCCGGTCGCGTACGAGCAGTACTTC.

The rearrangement joins TRBV10-1 to TRBJ2-7; 8 nucleotides align to TRBD2. Losses at the gene ends were 0 bases for V and 3 bases for J; bases not matched to a gene: 4. CDR3 length equals 15 residues. CDR1 and CDR2 (germline): WNHNN, SYGVQD (reference sequence). CDR3 protein: CASSESPGGLYEQYF. The CDR3 nucleotides read TGCGCCAGCAGTGAGTCCCCGGGAGGGCTCTACGAGCAGTACTTC.

The chain joins TRBV4-1 to TRBJ2-7, with D perhaps matching TRBD2 (5 bases). V shed 4 bases and J shed 3 bases, with 16 bases lying between them. The CDR3 runs to 15 residues. Germline V gene sequence: CDR1 MGHRA, CDR2 YSYEKL. CDR3 sequence (DNA): TGCGCCAGCAGCCTTAGAAGCGGAGACGGCTACGAGCAGTACTTC. Amino acids: CASSLRSGDGYEQYF.

This rearrangement joins TRBV11-2 to TRBJ1-2, with TRBD1 as a possible D gene (6 bases). This CDR3 comprises 13 residues. With 5 bases removed from V and 3 bases from J, the gap between germline ends came to 10 bases. Germline CDR1 and CDR2: SGHAT and FQNNGV. CDR3 sequence: CASSLGQYYGYTF. DNA for the CDR3: TGTGCCAGCAGCCTAGGACAGTACTATGGCTACACCTTC.

The chain combines TRBV30 with TRBJ1-2; TRBD1 might be the D (5 bases). Germline-derived CDR1 and CDR2 are GTSNPN and SVGIG (reference sequence). The CDR3 contains 11 residues. Deletions cut 4 bases from V and 6 bases from J, with 9 bases between. The CDR3 nucleotides read TGTGCCTGGATAGGCAGGGATGGCTACACCTTC. Residues: CAWIGRDGYTF.

The chain joins TRBV9 to TRBJ2-7; D is perhaps TRBD2 (6 bases). The CDR3 spans 14 residues. The V end lost 0 bases, the J end lost 2 bases, and 9 bases lay between the germline ends. Germline lookup yields CDR1 SGDLS and CDR2 YYNGEE. Written as DNA, the CDR3 is TGTGCCAGCAGCGTAGCGGCGGGAACCTACGAGCAGTACTTC. Its translation: CASSVAAGTYEQYF.

CDR3 loop: CASSLRGASYEQYF. CDR3 DNA: TGTGCCAGCAGCTTACGGGGGGCCTCCTACGAGCAGTACTTC. The V gene is TRBV13, the J gene TRBJ2-7, with D maybe TRBD2 (7 bases). Germline CDR1 is PRHDT and CDR2 is FYEKMQ (reference sequence). Trimming removed 2 bases at V and 0 bases at J, with 8 bases between. The CDR3 totals 14 residues.

This rearrangement joins TRBV6-5 to TRBJ1-1, with TRBD1 as a possible D gene (5 bases). V shed 2 bases and J shed 1 base, with 14 bases lying between them. CDR1 is MNHEY and CDR2 is SVGAGI in the germline V gene. The length of the CDR3 is 16 residues. CDR3 bases: TGTGCCAGCAGTTACCCGGGGGGGGGAGGGAACACTGAAGCTTTCTTT. Amino acid sequence: CASSYPGGGGNTEAFF.

This chain joins TRBV6-1 and TRBJ1-5; TRBD1 might be the D (5 bases). Looked up from germline, CDR1 is MNHNS and CDR2 is SASEGT. The CDR3 has 13 residues. Trimming cost V 3 bases and J 4 bases, with 7 bases left between them. In nucleotides, the CDR3 is TGTGCCAGCAGTGACAGGGAAAATCAGCCCCAGCATTTT. Translation gives CASSDRENQPQHF.

The chain couples TRBV6-5 to TRBJ1-5; D ambiguous. Germline V CDR1 and CDR2: MNHEY, SVGAGI. The CDR3 consists of 13 residues. Trimming pared 2 bases from V and 4 bases from J, leaving 6 bases between. The DNA of the CDR3 is TGTGCCAGCAGTTACGGGCGTAATCAGCCCCAGCATTTT. It translates to CASSYGRNQPQHF.

The chain recombines TRBV19 with TRBJ1-5; 7 bases align to TRBD1. The CDR3 is 17 residues long. Germline V lookup: CDR1 LNHDA, CDR2 SQIVND (reference sequence). Losses at the gene ends were 4 bases for V and 3 bases for J; bases not matched to a gene: 12. CDR3: CASSTWDSAPINQPQHF. The CDR3 DNA reads TGTGCCAGTAGTACTTGGGACAGCGCGCCTATCAATCAGCCCCAGCATTTT.

The DNA for the CDR3 is TGTGCCAGCAGTTACCTAGAGCCTCCCAGGGGACATACGCAGTATTTT. This gives the protein CASSYLEPPRGHTQYF. The V gene is TRBV6-5, the J gene TRBJ2-3; D may be TRBD1 (6 bases). The CDR3 loop spans 16 amino acids. CDR1 is MNHEY, CDR2 SVGAGI, per germline. V gave up 2 bases and J gave up 7 bases, with 19 bases separating them.

The chain recombines TRBV6-5 with TRBJ1-3, with D possibly TRBD1 on 5 matching bases. The CDR3 is made up of 15 amino acids. The ends were cut back, 6 bases at V and 0 bases at J, with 12 bases in the middle. CDR1 and CDR2 (germline): MNHEY, SVGAGI. The CDR3: CASRRTTSSGNTIYF. The CDR3 DNA follows: TGTGCCAGCAGAAGGACAACCTCCTCTGGAAACACCATATATTTT.

The genes are TRBV4-1 and TRBJ1-4, with D possibly matching TRBD1 (5 bases). Germline CDR1 reads MGHRA; CDR2 reads YSYEKL. The CDR3 loop spans 16 amino acids. Trimming took off 1 base at V and 0 bases at J, with 9 bases between the two ends. As DNA, the CDR3 is TGCGCCAGCAGCCAAGTAGGGGATGCAACTAATGAAAAACTGTTTTTT. This sequence encodes CASSQVGDATNEKLFF.

This chain joins TRBV11-2 and TRBJ2-1; 7 bases are shared with TRBD2. From germline, CDR1 is SGHAT and CDR2 FQNNGV. This CDR3 has 15 amino acids. V gave up 3 bases and J gave up 6 bases; unmatched junction bases: 8. The CDR3 reads CASSLRGRAGNEQFF. CDR3 in DNA: TGTGCCAGCAGCTTGAGAGGGAGGGCCGGCAATGAGCAGTTCTTC.

V usage is TRBV18 and J usage is TRBJ2-7; 8 bases match TRBD1. CDR1 and CDR2 (germline): KGHSH, LQKENI. With 3 bases clipped from V and 0 bases from J, the junction kept 7 bases outside the gene matches. CDR3 length: 16 amino acids. The CDR3 DNA reads TGTGCCAGCTCACCCCCTACGGACAGGGACTCCTACGAGCAGTACTTC. This translates into CASSPPTDRDSYEQYF.

The chain is built from TRBV10-3 and TRBJ1-1; 9 bases line up with TRBD1. Germline CDR1 reads ENHRY; CDR2 reads SYGVKD. The length of the CDR3 is 14 residues. V trimming: 4 bases; J trimming: 4 bases; junction bases outside the gene matches: 4. The CDR3 region is CAISGQGGITEAFF. The DNA of the CDR3 is TGTGCCATCAGTGGACAGGGGGGTATCACTGAAGCTTTCTTT.